This is a list of T cell receptor beta chains from one sample in a study of shared clonotypes between healthy human individuals. Clones were sequenced by immunoSEQ multiplex PCR, and TCRdb holds only the in-frame ones, with some missing. The data hold hundreds of thousands of clones, with 90% to 96% observed a single time. The specimen sequenced was naive CD4+ T cells sorted from blood. Receptors originate from a young woman in good health. CDR3s include the opening cysteine and the closing phenylalanine or tryptophan. Fields, in order: clone size, V gene, J gene, D gene, CDR3 DNA, CDR3 protein. D genes are given only for firm matches. Part of the rows lack a size; the others show once, few, many or a class for expanded clones.

size: .
V: TRBV29-1
J: TRBJ2-3
D: .
DNA: TGCAGCGTTGTTGGCGGACTCATCACAGATACGCAGTATTTT
CDR3: CSVVGGLITDTQYF

size: .
V: TRBV29-1
J: TRBJ2-5
D: .
DNA: TGCAGCGTTGAACATAGTGGGGAGACCCAGTACTTC
CDR3: CSVEHSGETQYF

size: .
V: TRBV6-5
J: TRBJ2-7
D: TRBD1
DNA: TGTGCCAGCAGTAGGGACAGGGCCTACGAGCAGTACTTC
CDR3: CASSRDRAYEQYF

size: .
V: TRBV7-3
J: TRBJ2-2
D: TRBD1
DNA: TGTGCCAGCAGCCCTCAACAGGGGGCAAGCACCGGGGAGCTGTTTTTT
CDR3: CASSPQQGASTGELFF

size: .
V: TRBV29-1
J: TRBJ1-1
D: .
DNA: TGCAGCGTGGGGTGGGGGAGCAAAAACACTGAAGCTTTCTTT
CDR3: CSVGWGSKNTEAFF

size: .
V: TRBV2
J: TRBJ1-1
D: TRBD1
DNA: TGTGCCAGTGGACAGGACCCGACAGCGGCTTTCTTT
CDR3: CASGQDPTAAFF

size: .
V: TRBV15
J: TRBJ1-5
D: .
DNA: TGTGCCACCAGCAGGGACTCCGCCAGTCAGCCCCAGCATTTT
CDR3: CATSRDSASQPQHF

size: once
V: TRBV18
J: TRBJ2-5
D: TRBD1
DNA: TGTGCCAGCTCACCACCGACAGGGAACGAAGAGACCCAGTACTTC
CDR3: CASSPPTGNEETQYF

size: .
V: TRBV19
J: TRBJ2-1
D: .
DNA: TGTGCCAGTAGTTTACAGCGGTTGCGCCTCTACAATGAGCAGTTCTTC
CDR3: CASSLQRLRLYNEQFF

size: .
V: TRBV5-1
J: TRBJ2-5
D: .
DNA: TGCGCCAGCAGCCGCGACAGAGAACAAGAGACCCAGTACTTC
CDR3: CASSRDREQETQYF

size: .
V: TRBV29-1
J: TRBJ2-1
D: .
DNA: TGCAGCGTTGAAGAAACGCGCTACAATGAGCAGTTCTTC
CDR3: CSVEETRYNEQFF

size: once
V: TRBV19
J: TRBJ1-3
D: .
DNA: TGTGCCAGTAGTATCGGTTTTGGAAACACCATATATTTT
CDR3: CASSIGFGNTIYF

size: once
V: TRBV29-1
J: TRBJ1-5
D: TRBD1
DNA: TGCAGCGTGGCAGGGGGTTCCAATGATCAGCCCCAGCATTTT
CDR3: CSVAGGSNDQPQHF

size: .
V: TRBV28
J: TRBJ1-2
D: TRBD1
DNA: TGTGCCAGCAGGACGGGACAGTTCTCATATGGCTACACCTTC
CDR3: CASRTGQFSYGYTF

size: .
V: TRBV12-2
J: TRBJ2-3
D: .
DNA: TGTGCAAGTCCTCAGGTAGCTATCATAATGGGTTATAGCACAGATACGCAGTATTTT
CDR3: CASPQVAIIMGYSTDTQYF

size: .
V: TRBV5-1
J: TRBJ2-7
D: .
DNA: TGCGCCAGCAGCAAGGTGATGGGGGGCGAGCAGTACTTC
CDR3: CASSKVMGGEQYF

size: .
V: TRBV15
J: TRBJ2-2
D: TRBD2
DNA: TGTGCCACCAGCAGAGGGACTAGCGGGAGTGGCACCGGGGAGCTGTTTTTT
CDR3: CATSRGTSGSGTGELFF

size: .
V: TRBV4-1
J: TRBJ2-3
D: TRBD1
DNA: TGCGCCAGCAGCCAAGTGCCGACAGGGGGCCCCTATACGCAGTATTTT
CDR3: CASSQVPTGGPYTQYF

size: .
V: TRBV15
J: TRBJ2-1
D: TRBD2
DNA: TGTGCCACCAGCAGAGATATAGCGGGAGGGCGCAATGAGCAGTTCTTC
CDR3: CATSRDIAGGRNEQFF

size: once
V: TRBV19
J: TRBJ2-7
D: .
DNA: TGTGCCAGTAGTATAAGCCTAGCGACCTACGAGCAGTACTTC
CDR3: CASSISLATYEQYF

size: .
V: TRBV5-8
J: TRBJ1-5
D: .
DNA: TGTGCCAGCCAGGGGAGGGTTCAGCCCCAGCATTTT
CDR3: CASQGRVQPQHF

size: .
V: TRBV2
J: TRBJ1-1
D: .
DNA: TGTGCCAGCCGCTATGGGGCGGGGGACACTGAAGCTTTCTTT
CDR3: CASRYGAGDTEAFF

size: .
V: TRBV7-8
J: TRBJ2-7
D: TRBD2
DNA: TGTGCCAGCAGCCTTGGGACTAGCGGGATCGGCCGATTTTACGAGCAGTACTTC
CDR3: CASSLGTSGIGRFYEQYF

size: .
V: TRBV5-4
J: TRBJ2-7
D: TRBD1
DNA: TGTGCCAGCAGTAAACGGGACAGGGGGCCGTACGAGCAGTACTTC
CDR3: CASSKRDRGPYEQYF

size: once
V: TRBV29-1
J: TRBJ2-7
D: TRBD2
DNA: TGCAGCGTTGAGTTACTAGCGGGAGGGCGCGAGCAGTACTTC
CDR3: CSVELLAGGREQYF

size: .
V: TRBV9
J: TRBJ1-3
D: .
DNA: TGTGCCAGCAGCGTGCCTGGAAACACCATATATTTT
CDR3: CASSVPGNTIYF

size: .
V: TRBV6-4
J: TRBJ1-2
D: TRBD1
DNA: TGTGCCAGCAGAGCAACTTGGACAGGGGGAAGTGGCTACACCTTC
CDR3: CASRATWTGGSGYTF

size: .
V: TRBV28
J: TRBJ2-7
D: .
DNA: TGTGCCAGCAGTTTAACAGGAGAATCCTACGAGCAGTACTTC
CDR3: CASSLTGESYEQYF

size: .
V: TRBV18
J: TRBJ2-7
D: TRBD1
DNA: TGTGCCAGCTCACCGACCGGGACAGGGGTCGACGAGCAGTACTTC
CDR3: CASSPTGTGVDEQYF

size: .
V: TRBV4-2
J: TRBJ2-2
D: .
DNA: TGTGCCAGCAGCCAAGATGACTTTGGGGGCACCGGGGAGCTGTTTTTT
CDR3: CASSQDDFGGTGELFF

size: few
V: TRBV28
J: TRBJ2-7
D: .
DNA: TGTGCCAGCAGTTTAAACGAGCAGTACTTC
CDR3: CASSLNEQYF